This T cell receptor (beta chain) was sequenced for a study of blood T cell repertoires in COVID-19. About the study: The samples span acute and convalescent COVID-19 from the United States, Italy and Spain. T cells, B-cell-depleted T cells, or PBMCs supplied cDNA or gDNA.

In the original analysis: Estimates of nucleated cell counts were drawn from the amplification of reference gene primers. TCRdb's table, derived via immunoSEQ multiplex PCR, lists solely in-frame clones and lacks some. V, J and clone size reflect that table, while D and trimming were determined from the DNA. The data show about 99,000 clones, with 75% to 95% seen just once and around 6% held by the top ten. V lost 2 bases and J lost 2; bases outside the gene matches: 9. The CDR3 has 17 amino acids. Germline assignment: CDR1 MNHEY and CDR2 SVGEGT. V usage is TRBV6-2 or TRBV6-3 and J usage is TRBJ2-7; 10 positions match TRBD2. This receptor was identified in a human donor in a cohort sampled during active COVID-19. The sequencing sample was made of peripheral blood. The chain's CDR3 is CASSYAASGSRPYEQYF. The CDR3 DNA sequence: TGTGCCAGCAGTTACGCGGCTAGCGGGAGCCGGCCCTACGAGCAGTACTTC.